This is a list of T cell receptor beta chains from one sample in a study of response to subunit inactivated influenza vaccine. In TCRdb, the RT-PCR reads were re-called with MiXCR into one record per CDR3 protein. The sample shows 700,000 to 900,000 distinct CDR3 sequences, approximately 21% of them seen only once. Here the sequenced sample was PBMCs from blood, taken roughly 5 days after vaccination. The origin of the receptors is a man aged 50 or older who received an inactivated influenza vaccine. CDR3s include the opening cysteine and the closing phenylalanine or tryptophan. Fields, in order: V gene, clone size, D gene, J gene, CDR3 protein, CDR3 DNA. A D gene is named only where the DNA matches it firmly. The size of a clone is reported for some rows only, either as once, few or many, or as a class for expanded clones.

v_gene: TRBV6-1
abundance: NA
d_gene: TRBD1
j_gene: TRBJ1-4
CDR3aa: CASSRTGRATNEKLFF
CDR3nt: TGTGCCAGCAGTAGGACAGGGCGTGCAACTAATGAAAAACTGTTTTTT

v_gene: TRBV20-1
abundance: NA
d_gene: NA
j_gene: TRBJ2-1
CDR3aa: CSARDPAGPYNEQFF
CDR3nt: TGCAGTGCTAGAGATCCAGCGGGCCCCTACAATGAGCAGTTCTTC

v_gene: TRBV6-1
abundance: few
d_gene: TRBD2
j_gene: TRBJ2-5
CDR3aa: CASRASGTETQYF
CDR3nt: TGTGCCAGCAGGGCTAGCGGGACAGAGACCCAGTACTTC

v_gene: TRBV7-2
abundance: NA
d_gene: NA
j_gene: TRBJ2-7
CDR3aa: CASKRFGPVEQYF
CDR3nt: TGTGCCAGCAAACGGTTCGGTCCGGTCGAGCAGTACTTC

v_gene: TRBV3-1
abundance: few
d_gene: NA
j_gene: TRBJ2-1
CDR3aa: CASSNIPGPQMRKFF
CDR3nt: TGTGCCAGCTCCAACATCCCGGGACCTCAAATGAGAAAGTTCTTC

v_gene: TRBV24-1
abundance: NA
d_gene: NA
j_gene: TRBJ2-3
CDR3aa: CATKPDSTDTQYF
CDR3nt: TGTGCCACCAAGCCGGACAGCACAGATACGCAGTATTTT

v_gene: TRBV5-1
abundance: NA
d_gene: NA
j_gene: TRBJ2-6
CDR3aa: CASSLEPSGANVLTF
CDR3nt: TGCGCCAGCAGCTTGGAGCCTTCTGGGGCCAACGTCCTGACTTTC

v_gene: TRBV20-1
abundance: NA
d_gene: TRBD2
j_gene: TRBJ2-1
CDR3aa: CSARSPAGGYNEQFF
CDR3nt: TGCAGTGCTAGGTCCCCGGCGGGGGGTTACAATGAGCAGTTCTTC

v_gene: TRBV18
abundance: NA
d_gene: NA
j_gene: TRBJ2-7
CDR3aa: CASSPPMGHRFYEQYF
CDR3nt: TGTGCCAGCTCACCACCGATGGGACACCGATTCTACGAGCAGTACTTC

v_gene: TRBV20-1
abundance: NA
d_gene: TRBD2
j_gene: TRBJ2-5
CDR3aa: CSARDGSGTQETQYF
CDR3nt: TGCAGTGCTAGAGATGGTAGCGGGACCCAAGAGACCCAGTACTTC

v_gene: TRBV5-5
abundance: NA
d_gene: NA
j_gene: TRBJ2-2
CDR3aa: CASSLVGGSTGELFF
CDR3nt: TGTGCCAGCAGCTTGGTTGGGGGGTCCACCGGGGAGCTGTTTTTT

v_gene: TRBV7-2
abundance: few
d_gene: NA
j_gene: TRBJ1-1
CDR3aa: CASSWGQTNTEAFF
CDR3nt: TGTGCCAGCAGCTGGGGGCAAACGAACACTGAAGCTTTCTTT

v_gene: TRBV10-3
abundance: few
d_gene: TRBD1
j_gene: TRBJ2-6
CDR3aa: CAIWTGGSGANVLTF
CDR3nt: TGTGCCATCTGGACAGGGGGCTCCGGGGCCAACGTCCTGACTTTC

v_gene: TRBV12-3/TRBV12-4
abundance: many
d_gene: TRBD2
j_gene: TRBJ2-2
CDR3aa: CASSPGLAGNTGELFF
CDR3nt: TGTGCCAGCAGTCCGGGACTAGCCGGGAACACCGGGGAGCTGTTTTTT

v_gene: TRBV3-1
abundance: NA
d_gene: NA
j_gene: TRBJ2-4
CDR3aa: CASSQDRRPLGDIQYF
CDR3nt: TGTGCCAGCAGCCAAGATAGGAGACCCCTCGGCGACATTCAGTACTTC

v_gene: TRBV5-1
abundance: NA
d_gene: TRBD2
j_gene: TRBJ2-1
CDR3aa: CASSLALRGSYNEQFF
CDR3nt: TGCGCCAGCAGCTTGGCGTTGCGGGGGTCCTACAATGAGCAGTTCTTC

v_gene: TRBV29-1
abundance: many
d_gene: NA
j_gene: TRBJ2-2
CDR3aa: CSVLRETGELFF
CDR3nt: TGCAGCGTCCTCCGGGAGACCGGGGAGCTGTTTTTT

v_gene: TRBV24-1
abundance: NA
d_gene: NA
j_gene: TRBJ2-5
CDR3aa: CATSGQGRETQYF
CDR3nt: TGTGCCACCAGTGGTCAGGGCCGGGAGACCCAGTACTTC

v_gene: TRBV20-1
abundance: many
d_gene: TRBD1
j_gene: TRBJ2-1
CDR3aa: CSARTGATIEQFF
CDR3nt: TGCAGTGCACGAACAGGGGCTACAATCGAGCAGTTCTTC

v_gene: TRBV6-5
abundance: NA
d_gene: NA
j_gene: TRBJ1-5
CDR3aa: CASISPAGREPQHF
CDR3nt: TGTGCCAGCATTTCCCCTGCAGGCCGCGAGCCCCAGCATTTT

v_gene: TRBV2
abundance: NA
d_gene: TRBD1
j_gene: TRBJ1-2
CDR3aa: CASSPGTGDYGYTF
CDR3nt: TGTGCCAGCAGCCCTGGGACAGGGGACTATGGCTACACCTTC

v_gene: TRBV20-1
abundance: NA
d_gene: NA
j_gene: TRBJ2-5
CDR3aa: CSAKRDAKETQYF
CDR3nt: TGCAGTGCTAAACGGGACGCCAAAGAGACCCAGTACTTC

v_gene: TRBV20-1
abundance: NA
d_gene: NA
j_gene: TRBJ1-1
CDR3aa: CSARDLGGWRNTEAFF
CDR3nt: TGCAGTGCTAGAGATCTGGGAGGCTGGAGGAACACTGAAGCTTTCTTT

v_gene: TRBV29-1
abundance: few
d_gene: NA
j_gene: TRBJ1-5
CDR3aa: CSVLVGAVNQPQHF
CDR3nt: TGCAGCGTTCTCGTGGGGGCGGTCAATCAGCCCCAGCATTTT

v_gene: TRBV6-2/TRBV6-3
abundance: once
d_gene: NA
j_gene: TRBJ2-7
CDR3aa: CASSQKGGTYEQYF
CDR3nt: TGTGCCAGCAGTCAGAAGGGAGGTACCTACGAGCAGTACTTC

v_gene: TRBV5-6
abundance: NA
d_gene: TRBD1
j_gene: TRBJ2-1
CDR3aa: CASSLLDRGAYNEQFF
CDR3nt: TGTGCCAGCAGCCTTCTGGACAGGGGGGCCTACAATGAGCAGTTCTTC

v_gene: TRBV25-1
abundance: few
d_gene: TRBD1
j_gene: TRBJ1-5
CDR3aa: CARTFAQGRLGSNQPQHF
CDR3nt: TGTGCCAGGACCTTTGCACAGGGGAGGCTTGGTAGCAATCAGCCCCAGCATTTT

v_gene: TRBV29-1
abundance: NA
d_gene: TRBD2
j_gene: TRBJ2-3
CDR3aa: CSVETVLAGVTDTQYF
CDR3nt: TGCAGCGTTGAAACGGTCCTAGCGGGAGTCACAGATACGCAGTATTTT

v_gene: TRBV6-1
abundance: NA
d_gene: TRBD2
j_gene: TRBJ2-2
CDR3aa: CASINGGRAHTGELFF
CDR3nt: TGTGCCAGCATCAATGGCGGGAGGGCCCACACCGGGGAGCTGTTTTTT

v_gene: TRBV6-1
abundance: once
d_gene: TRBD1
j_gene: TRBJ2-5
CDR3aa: CASSGRAGGLNTLQETQYF
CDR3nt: TGTGCCAGCAGTGGACGGGCAGGGGGCTTGAACACCTTACAAGAGACCCAGTACTTC

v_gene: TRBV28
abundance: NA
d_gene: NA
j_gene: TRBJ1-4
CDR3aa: CASLSVPNEKLFF
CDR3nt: TGTGCCAGTCTCTCGGTGCCTAATGAAAAACTGTTTTTT

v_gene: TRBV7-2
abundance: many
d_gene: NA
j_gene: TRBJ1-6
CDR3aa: CASSLRSSYNSPLHF
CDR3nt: TGTGCCAGCAGCTTACGGAGCTCCTATAATTCACCCCTCCACTTT

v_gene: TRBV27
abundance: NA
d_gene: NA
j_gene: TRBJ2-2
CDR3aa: CASSPSGWLSLNTGELFF
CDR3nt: TGTGCCAGCAGTCCTTCCGGTTGGCTAAGCCTGAACACCGGGGAGCTGTTTTTT

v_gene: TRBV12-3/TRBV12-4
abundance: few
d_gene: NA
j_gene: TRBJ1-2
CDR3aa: CASSSWGGYTF
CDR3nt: TGTGCCAGCAGTTCGTGGGGCGGCTACACCTTC

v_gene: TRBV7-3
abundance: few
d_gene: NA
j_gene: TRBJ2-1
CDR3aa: CASSLIGQKGHEQFF
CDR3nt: TGTGCCAGCAGCTTAATTGGCCAAAAAGGGCATGAGCAGTTCTTC

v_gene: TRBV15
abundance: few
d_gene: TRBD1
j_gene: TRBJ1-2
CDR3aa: CATSRDRGTGDGYTF
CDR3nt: TGTGCCACCAGCAGAGATCGGGGGACAGGGGACGGCTACACCTTC